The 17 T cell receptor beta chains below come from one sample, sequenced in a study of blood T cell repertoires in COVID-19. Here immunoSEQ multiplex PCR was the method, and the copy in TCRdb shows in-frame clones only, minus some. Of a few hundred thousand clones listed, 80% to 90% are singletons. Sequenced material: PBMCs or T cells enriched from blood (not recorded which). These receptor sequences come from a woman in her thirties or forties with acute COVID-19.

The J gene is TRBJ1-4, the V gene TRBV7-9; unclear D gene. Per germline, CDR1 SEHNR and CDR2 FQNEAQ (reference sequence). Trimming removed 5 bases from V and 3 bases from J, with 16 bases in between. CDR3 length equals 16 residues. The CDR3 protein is CASSPALRSANEKLFF. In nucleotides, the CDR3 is TGTGCCAGCAGCCCAGCGCTGAGGTCAGCTAATGAAAAACTGTTTTTT.

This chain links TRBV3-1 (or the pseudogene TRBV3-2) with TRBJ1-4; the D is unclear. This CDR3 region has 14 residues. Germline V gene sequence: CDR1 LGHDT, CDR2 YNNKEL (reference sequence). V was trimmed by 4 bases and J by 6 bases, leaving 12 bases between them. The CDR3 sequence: CASSPLWRDEKLFF. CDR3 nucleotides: TGTGCCAGCAGCCCCCTCTGGAGGGATGAAAAACTGTTTTTT.

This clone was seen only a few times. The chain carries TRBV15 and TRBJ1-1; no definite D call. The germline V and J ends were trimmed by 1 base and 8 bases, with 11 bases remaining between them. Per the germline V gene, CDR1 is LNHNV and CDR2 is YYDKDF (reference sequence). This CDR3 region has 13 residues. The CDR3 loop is CATSRGRVREAFF. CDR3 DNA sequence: TGTGCCACCAGCAGAGGGCGGGTCAGGGAAGCTTTCTTT.

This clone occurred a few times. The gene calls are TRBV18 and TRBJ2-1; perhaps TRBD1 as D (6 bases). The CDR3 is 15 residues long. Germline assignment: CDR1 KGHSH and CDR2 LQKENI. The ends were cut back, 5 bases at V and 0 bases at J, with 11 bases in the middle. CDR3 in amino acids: CASSSWTDSYNEQFF. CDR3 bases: TGTGCCAGCTCATCTTGGACAGACTCCTACAATGAGCAGTTCTTC.

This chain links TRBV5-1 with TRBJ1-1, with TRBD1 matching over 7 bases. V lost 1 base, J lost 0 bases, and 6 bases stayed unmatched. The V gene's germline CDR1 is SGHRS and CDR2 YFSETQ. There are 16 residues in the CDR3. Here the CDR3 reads CASSLRTGPLNTEAFF. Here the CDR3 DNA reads TGCGCCAGCAGCTTGAGGACAGGACCTCTGAACACTGAAGCTTTCTTT.

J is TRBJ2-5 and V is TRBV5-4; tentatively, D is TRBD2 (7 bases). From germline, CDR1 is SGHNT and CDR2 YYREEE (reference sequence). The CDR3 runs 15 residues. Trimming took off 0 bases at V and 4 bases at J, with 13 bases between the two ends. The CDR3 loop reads CASSLALAGAETQYF. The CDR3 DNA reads TGTGCCAGCAGCTTGGCCCTGGCGGGGGCAGAGACCCAGTACTTC.

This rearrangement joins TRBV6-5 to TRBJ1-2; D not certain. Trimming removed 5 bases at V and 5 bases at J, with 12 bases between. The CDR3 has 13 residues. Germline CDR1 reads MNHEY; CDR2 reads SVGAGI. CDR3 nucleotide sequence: TGTGCCAGCAGTCTTGGTCTTAGTTATGGCTACACCTTC. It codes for CASSLGLSYGYTF.

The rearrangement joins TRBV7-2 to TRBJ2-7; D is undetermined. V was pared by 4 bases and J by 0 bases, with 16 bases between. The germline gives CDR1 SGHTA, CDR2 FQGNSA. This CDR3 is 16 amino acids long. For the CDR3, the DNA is TGTGCCAGCAGCTCATTCCCAAAGATGAGCTCCTACGAGCAGTACTTC. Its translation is CASSSFPKMSSYEQYF.

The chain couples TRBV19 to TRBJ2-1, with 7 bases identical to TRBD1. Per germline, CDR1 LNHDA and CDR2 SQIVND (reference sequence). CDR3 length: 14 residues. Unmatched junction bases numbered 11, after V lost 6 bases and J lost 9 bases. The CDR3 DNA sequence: TGTGCCAGTAGCGAACAGGGGTGGACGGGTGAGCAGTTCTTC. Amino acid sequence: CASSEQGWTGEQFF.

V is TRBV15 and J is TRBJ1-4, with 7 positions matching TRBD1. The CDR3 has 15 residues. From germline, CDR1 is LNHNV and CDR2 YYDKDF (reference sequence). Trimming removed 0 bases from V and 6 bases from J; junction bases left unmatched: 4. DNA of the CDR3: TGTGCCACCAGCAGAGATCTCACAGGGGATGAAAAACTGTTTTTT. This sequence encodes CATSRDLTGDEKLFF.

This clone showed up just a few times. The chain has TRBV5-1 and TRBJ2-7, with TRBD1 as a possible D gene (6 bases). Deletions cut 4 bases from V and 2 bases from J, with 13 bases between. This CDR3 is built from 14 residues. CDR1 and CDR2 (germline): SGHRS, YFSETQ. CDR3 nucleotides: TGCGCCAGCAGCGATCAGACAGGTCCCTACGAGCAGTACTTC. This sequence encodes CASSDQTGPYEQYF.

The CDR3 is CASSLQMETQYF. In DNA, the CDR3 is TGTGCCAGCAGTTTACAAATGGAGACCCAGTACTTC. The rearrangement links TRBV12-3 or TRBV12-4 to TRBJ2-5; D is ambiguous. This CDR3 has 12 residues. V lost 2 bases and J lost 5, with 6 bases in between.

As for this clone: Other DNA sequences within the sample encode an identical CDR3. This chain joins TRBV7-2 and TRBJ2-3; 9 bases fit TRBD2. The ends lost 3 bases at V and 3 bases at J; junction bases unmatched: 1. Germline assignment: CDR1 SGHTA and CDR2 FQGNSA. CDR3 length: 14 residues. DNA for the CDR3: TGTGCCAGCAGCTTCAGCGGGAGGACAGATACGCAGTATTTT. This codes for CASSFSGRTDTQYF.

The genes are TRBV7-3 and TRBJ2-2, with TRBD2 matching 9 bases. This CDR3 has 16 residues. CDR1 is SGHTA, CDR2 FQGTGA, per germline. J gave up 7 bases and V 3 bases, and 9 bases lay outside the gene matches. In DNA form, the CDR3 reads TGTGCCAGCAGCTTTGGGGCAGTAGCGGGGGTCGGGGAGCTGTTTTTT. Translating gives CASSFGAVAGVGELFF.

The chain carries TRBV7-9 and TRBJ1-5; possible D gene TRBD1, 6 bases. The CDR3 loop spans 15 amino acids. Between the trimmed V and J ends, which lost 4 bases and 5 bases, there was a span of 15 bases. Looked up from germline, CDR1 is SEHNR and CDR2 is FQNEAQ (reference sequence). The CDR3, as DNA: TGTGCCAGCAGCTCCACAGGGCCGGGCGATCAGCCCCAGCATTTT. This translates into CASSSTGPGDQPQHF.

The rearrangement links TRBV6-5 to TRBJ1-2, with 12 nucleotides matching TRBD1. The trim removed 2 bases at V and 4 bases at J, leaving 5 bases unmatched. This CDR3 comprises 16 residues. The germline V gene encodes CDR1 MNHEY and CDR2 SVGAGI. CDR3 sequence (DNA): TGTGCCAGCAGTTACCGGGGACAGGGGGCTGGCTATGGCTACACCTTC. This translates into CASSYRGQGAGYGYTF.

This CDR3 reads CASSLAPQGDNSPLHF. CDR3 sequence (DNA): TGTGCCAGCAGTTTAGCCCCACAGGGAGATAATTCACCCCTCCACTTT. The chain is built from TRBV6-5 and TRBJ1-6, with D perhaps matching TRBD1 (6 bases). In germline, CDR1 is MNHEY, CDR2 SVGAGI. The CDR3 extends over 16 amino acids. Trimming removed 4 bases from V and 5 bases from J, with 15 bases in between.